The clone carrying this T cell receptor (beta chain) was seen many times. Its antigen is undetermined. Researchers built TCR beta libraries using quantitative 5'-RACE with molecular barcodes. Each CDR3 protein is one row after TCRdb ran MiXCR on the 5' RACE reads. The sample contains a few hundred thousand distinct CDR3 sequences, around 7.9% of which appear only once. This record belongs to a study of CD8 T cells in ankylosing spondylitis. Overall study findings and caveats: Prior work had noted some motif variants in reactive arthritis blood and synovial fluid. A TCR beta motif made of fewer than ten highly homologous variants seemed typical of ankylosing spondylitis blood. Significant enrichment of disease-linked clones was reportedly seen in matched ankylosing spondylitis synovial fluid.

V shed 1 base and J shed 8 bases, with 6 bases lying between them. The CDR3 contains 12 residues. The V gene's germline CDR1 is SGHDN and CDR2 FVKESK. This chain links TRBV14 with TRBJ2-1; the D is unclear. The TCR was taken from a male donor with ankylosing spondylitis. The sequenced sample consisted of blood, either unsorted or a sorted T cell fraction (not recorded which). The CDR3 coding sequence is TGTGCCAGCAGCCAAGTTGGATATGAGCAGTTCTTC. Translation: CASSQVGYEQFF.